The clone carrying this T cell receptor beta chain has a count of ten or more. What it binds is not known. In making TCR cDNA, 5'RACE template switching added a universal primer site and UMIs to it. TCRdb independently ran MiXCR on the 5' RACE reads; one entry per CDR3 protein. The sample lists about 140,000 distinct CDR3 sequences; 6.6% were seen once. These data come from a study of T cells after yellow fever vaccination. General observations from the study: Re-detected after boosting: most primary clones, more than 95% of CD4 and about 85% of CD8. Researchers report a weaker secondary response that nonetheless peaked faster, day 5 versus 15.

CDR3 length: 11 amino acids. Trimming took off 6 bases at V and 8 bases at J, with 12 bases between the two ends. Looked up from germline, CDR1 is DFQATT and CDR2 is SNEGSKA (reference sequence). The chain is built from TRBV20-1 and TRBJ2-3, with D perhaps matching TRBD2 (6 bases). Sequenced material: CD4+ T cells sorted from PBMCs, taken 10 days after the yellow fever booster vaccination. This TCR came from a man aged 30-40 years who received the YFV17D yellow fever vaccine. CDR3 sequence (DNA): TGCAGTGCCCCCGGGAGCCCTACGCAGTATTTT. Protein sequence: CSAPGSPTQYF.